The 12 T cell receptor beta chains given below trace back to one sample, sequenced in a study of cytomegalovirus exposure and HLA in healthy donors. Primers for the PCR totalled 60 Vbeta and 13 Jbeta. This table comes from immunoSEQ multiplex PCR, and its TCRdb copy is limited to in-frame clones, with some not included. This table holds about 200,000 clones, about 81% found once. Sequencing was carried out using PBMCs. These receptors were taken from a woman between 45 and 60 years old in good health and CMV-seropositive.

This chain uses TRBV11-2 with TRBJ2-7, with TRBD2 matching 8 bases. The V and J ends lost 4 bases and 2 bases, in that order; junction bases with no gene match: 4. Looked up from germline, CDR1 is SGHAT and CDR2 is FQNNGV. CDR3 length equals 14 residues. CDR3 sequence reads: CASSSPGGPYEQYF. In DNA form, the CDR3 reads TGTGCCAGCAGCTCACCGGGGGGGCCCTACGAGCAGTACTTC.

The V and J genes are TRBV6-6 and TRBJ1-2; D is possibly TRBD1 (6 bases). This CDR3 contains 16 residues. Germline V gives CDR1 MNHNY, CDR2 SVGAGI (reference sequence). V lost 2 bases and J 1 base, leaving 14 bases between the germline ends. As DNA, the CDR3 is TGTGCCAGCAGTTACGGGGACACCAGGGATAACTATGGCTACACCTTC. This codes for CASSYGDTRDNYGYTF.

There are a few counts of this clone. CDR3 DNA: TGTGCCAGCAGTCTCCCGGGACAGGGGACCTACGAGCAGTACTTC. Protein: CASSLPGQGTYEQYF. This sequence joins TRBV6-6 and TRBJ2-7; 10 bases are shared with TRBD1. CDR3 length equals 15 residues. CDR1 and CDR2 (germline): MNHNY, SVGAGI (reference sequence). V dropped 5 bases and J dropped 2; count of bases not matched to a gene: 6.

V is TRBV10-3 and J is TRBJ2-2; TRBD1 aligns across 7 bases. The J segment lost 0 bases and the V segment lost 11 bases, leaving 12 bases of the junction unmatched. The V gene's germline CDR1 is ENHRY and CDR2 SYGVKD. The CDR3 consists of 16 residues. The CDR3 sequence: CAARASGTANTGELFF. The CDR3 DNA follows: TGTGCCGCCAGGGCTTCCGGGACAGCGAACACCGGGGAGCTGTTTTTT.

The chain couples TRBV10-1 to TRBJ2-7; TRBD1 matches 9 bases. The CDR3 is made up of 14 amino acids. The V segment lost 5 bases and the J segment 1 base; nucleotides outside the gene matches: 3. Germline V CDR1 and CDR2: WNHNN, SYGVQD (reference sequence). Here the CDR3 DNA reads TGCGCCAGCAGTACGGGACAGGGTTCCTACGAGCAGTACTTC. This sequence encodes CASSTGQGSYEQYF.

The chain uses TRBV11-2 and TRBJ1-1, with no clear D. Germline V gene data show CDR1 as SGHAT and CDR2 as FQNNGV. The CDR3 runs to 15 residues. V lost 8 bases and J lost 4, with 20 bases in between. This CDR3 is CASADTDSGGTEAFF. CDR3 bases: TGTGCCAGCGCAGATACGGACTCCGGAGGCACTGAAGCTTTCTTT.

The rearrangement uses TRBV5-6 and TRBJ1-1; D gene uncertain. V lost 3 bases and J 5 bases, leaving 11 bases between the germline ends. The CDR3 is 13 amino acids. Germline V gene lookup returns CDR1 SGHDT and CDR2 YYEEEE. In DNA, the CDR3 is TGTGCCAGCAGCTCCCCCTGGAGGACTGAAGCTTTCTTT. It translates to CASSSPWRTEAFF.

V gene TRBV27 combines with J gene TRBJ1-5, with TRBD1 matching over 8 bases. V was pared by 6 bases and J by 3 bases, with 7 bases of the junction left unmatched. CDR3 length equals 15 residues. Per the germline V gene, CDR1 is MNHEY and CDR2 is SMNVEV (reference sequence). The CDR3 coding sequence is TGTGCCAGCAGCCCCAGGGGGCCGGTCAATCAGCCCCAGCATTTT. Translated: CASSPRGPVNQPQHF.

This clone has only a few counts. CDR3: CASSLGHQETQYF. For the CDR3, the DNA is TGTGCCAGCAGCTTAGGACATCAGGAGACCCAGTACTTC. The J gene is TRBJ2-5, the V gene TRBV7-8; D remains unclear. CDR1 SGHVS and CDR2 FQNEAQ come from the germline V gene. The CDR3 length is 13 residues. V was trimmed by 1 base and J by 5 bases, leaving 8 bases between them.

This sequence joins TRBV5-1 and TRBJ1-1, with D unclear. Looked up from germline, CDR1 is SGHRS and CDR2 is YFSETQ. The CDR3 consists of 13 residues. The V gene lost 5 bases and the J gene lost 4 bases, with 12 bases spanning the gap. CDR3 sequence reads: CASSVRRGTEAFF. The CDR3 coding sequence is TGCGCCAGCAGTGTGAGGCGCGGCACTGAAGCTTTCTTT.

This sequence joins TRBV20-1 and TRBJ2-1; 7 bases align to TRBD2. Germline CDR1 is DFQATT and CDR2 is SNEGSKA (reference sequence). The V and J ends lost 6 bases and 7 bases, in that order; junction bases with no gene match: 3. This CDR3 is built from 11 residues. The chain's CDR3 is CSAWTRNEQFF. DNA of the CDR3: TGCAGTGCATGGACTAGGAATGAGCAGTTCTTC.

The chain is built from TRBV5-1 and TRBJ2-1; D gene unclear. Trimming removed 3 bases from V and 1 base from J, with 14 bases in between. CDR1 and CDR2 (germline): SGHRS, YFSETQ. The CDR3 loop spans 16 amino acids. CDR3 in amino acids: CASSSQASLSYNEQFF. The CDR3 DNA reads TGCGCCAGCAGCTCCCAAGCTTCCCTGTCCTACAATGAGCAGTTCTTC.